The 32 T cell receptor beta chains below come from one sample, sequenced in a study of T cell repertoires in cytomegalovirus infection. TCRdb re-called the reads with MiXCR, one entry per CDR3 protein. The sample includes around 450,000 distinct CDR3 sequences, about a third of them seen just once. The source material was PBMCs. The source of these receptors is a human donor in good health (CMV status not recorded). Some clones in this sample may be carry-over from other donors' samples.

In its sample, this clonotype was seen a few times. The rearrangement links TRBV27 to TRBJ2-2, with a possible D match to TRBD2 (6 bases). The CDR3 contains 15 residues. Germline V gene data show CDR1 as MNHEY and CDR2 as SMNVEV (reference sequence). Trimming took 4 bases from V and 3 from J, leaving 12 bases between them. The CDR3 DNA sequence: TGTGCCAGCAGTTGGGCACGCGGGGACACCGGGGAGCTGTTTTTT. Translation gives CASSWARGDTGELFF.

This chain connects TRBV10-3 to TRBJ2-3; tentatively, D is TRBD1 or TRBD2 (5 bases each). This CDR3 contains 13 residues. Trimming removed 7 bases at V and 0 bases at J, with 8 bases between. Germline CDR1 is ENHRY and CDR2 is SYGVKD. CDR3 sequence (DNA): TGTGCCATCAAAGGGGACAGCACAGATACGCAGTATTTT. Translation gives CAIKGDSTDTQYF.

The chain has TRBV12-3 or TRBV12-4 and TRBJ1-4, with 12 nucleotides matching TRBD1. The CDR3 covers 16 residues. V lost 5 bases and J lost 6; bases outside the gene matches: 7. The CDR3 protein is CASSRGQGAPDEKLFF. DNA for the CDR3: TGTGCCAGCAGTAGGGGACAGGGGGCGCCCGATGAAAAACTGTTTTTT.

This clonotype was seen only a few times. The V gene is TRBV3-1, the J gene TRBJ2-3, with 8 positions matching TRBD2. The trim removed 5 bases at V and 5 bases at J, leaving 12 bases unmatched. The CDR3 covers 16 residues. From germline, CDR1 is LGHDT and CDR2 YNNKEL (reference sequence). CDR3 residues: CASSAGRGRSGDTQYF. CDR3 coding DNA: TGTGCCAGCAGCGCGGGGCGCGGGAGGTCCGGAGATACGCAGTATTTT.

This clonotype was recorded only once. CDR3 sequence (DNA): TGTGCCAGTAGTATACTCGGTGGCGGCTACACCTTC. As protein: CASSILGGGYTF. The rearrangement joins TRBV19 to TRBJ1-2; D gene unclear. CDR3 length: 12 residues. V lost 2 bases and J 8 bases, leaving 9 bases between the germline ends. Germline V gene sequence: CDR1 LNHDA, CDR2 SQIVND (reference sequence).

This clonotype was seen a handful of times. The CDR3 is CASSWTGTGELFF. CDR3 DNA: TGTGCCAGCAGCTGGACGGGAACCGGGGAGCTGTTTTTT. The chain employs TRBV6-2 or TRBV6-3 and TRBJ2-2, with TRBD2 as a possible D gene (5 bases). Germline CDR1 is MNHEY and CDR2 is SVGEGT. The V gene lost 6 bases and the J gene lost 5 bases, with 10 bases spanning the gap. The CDR3 has 13 residues.

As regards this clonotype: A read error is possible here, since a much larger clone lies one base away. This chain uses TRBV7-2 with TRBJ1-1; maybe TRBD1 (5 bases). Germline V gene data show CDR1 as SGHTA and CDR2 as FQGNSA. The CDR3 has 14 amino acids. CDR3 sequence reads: CASSLVRDRGEAVF. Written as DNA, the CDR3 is TGTGCCAGCAGCTTAGTCCGGGACCGGGGTGAAGCTGTCTTT. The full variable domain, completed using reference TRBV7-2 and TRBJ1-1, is GAGVSQSPSNKVTEKGKDVELRCDPISGHTALYWYRQSLGQGLEFLIYFQGNSAPDKSGLPSDRFSAERTGGSVSTLTIQRTQQEDSAVYLCASSLVRDRGEAVFGQGTRLTVV.

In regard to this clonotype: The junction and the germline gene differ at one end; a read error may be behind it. DNA of the CDR3: TGTGCCAGCAGCTGGTCTTCGGGCACAGATACGCAGGATTTT. Translating it yields CASSWSSGTDTQDF. The chain joins TRBV7-4 to TRBJ2-3, with unresolved D. The CDR3 is made up of 14 amino acids. CDR1 and CDR2 (germline): SGHVT, SQSDAQ. Full variable domain (outside the CDR3, taken from reference TRBV7-4 and TRBJ2-3): GAGVSQSPRYKVAKRGRDVALRCDSISGHVTLYWYRQTLGQGSEVLTYSQSDAQRDKSGRPSGRFSAERPERSVSTLKIQRTEQGDSAVYLCASSWSSGTDTQDFGPGTRLTVL.

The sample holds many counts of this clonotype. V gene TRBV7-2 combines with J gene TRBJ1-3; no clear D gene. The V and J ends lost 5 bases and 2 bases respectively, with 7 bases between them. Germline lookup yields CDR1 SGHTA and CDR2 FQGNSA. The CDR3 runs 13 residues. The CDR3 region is CASSPDPGNTIYF. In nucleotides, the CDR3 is TGTGCCAGCAGCCCGGACCCTGGAAACACCATATATTTT.

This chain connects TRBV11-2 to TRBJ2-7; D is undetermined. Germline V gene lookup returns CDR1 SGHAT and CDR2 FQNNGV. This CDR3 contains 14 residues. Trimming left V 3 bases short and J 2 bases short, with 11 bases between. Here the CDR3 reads CASSFGRATYEQYF. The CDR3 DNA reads TGTGCCAGCAGCTTTGGACGTGCCACCTACGAGCAGTACTTC.

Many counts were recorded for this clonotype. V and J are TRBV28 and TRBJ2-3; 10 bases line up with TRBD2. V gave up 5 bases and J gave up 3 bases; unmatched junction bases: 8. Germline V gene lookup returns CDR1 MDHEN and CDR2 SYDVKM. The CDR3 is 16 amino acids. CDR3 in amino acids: CASSLQRGGQTDTQYF. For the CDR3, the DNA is TGTGCCAGCAGTCTTCAGCGGGGGGGCCAGACAGATACGCAGTATTTT.

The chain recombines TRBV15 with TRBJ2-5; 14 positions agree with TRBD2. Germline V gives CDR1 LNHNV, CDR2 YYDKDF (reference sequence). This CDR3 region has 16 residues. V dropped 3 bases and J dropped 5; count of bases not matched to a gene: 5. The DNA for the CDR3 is TGTGCCACCAGCAGGACTAGCGGGGGGGCCGGGGAGACCCAGTACTTC. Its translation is CATSRTSGGAGETQYF.

The CDR3 DNA is TGTGCCAGCAGCGTGGACAGGGGGCTTAGGCCCCTCCACTTT. This sequence encodes CASSVDRGLRPLHF. The V call is TRBV5-3, the J call TRBJ1-6; 11 nucleotides agree with TRBD1. TRBV5-3 is classed as an ORF, of uncertain function. This CDR3 is 14 amino acids long. V lost 8 bases to trimming and J lost 13 bases; unmatched junction nucleotides: 11.

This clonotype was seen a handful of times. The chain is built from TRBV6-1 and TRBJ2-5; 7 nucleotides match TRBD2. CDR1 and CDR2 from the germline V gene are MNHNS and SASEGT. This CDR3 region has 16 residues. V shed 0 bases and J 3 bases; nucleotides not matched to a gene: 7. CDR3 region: CASSEAGGGIKETQYF. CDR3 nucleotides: TGTGCCAGCAGTGAAGCTGGGGGGGGGATAAAAGAGACCCAGTACTTC.

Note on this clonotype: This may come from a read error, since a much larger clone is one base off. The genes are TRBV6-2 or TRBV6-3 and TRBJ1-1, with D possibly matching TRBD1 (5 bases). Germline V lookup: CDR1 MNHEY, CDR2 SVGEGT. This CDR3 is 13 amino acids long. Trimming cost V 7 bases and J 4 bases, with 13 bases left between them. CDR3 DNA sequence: TGTGCCAGCAAGAGGGGAAGTAGCACTGAAGCTTTCTTT. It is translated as CASKRGSSTEAFF.

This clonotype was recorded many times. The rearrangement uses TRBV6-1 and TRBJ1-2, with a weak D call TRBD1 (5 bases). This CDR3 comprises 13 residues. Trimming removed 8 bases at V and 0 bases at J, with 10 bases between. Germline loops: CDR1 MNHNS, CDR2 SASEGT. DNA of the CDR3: TGTGCCAGCGGGACCCCTACTAACTATGGCTACACCTTC. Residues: CASGTPTNYGYTF.

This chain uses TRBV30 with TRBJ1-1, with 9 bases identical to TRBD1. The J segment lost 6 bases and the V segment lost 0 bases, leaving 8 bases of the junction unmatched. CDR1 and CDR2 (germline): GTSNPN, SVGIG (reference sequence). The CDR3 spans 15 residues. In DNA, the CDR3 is TGTGCCTGGAGTGTAGGGGGGACAGGGAGCGCTGAAGCTTTCTTT. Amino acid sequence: CAWSVGGTGSAEAFF.

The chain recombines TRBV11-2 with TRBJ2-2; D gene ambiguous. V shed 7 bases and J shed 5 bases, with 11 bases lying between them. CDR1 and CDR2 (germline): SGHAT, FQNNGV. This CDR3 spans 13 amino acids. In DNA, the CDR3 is TGTGCCAGCACCCCTCGACAAACCGGGGAGCTGTTTTTT. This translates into CASTPRQTGELFF.

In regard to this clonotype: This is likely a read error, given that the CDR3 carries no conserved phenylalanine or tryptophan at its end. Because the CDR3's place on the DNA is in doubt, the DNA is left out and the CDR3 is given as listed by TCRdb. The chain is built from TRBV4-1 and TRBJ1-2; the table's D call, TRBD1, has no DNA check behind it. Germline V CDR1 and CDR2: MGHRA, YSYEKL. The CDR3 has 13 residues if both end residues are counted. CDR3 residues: CTSSRGPGQGSTL.

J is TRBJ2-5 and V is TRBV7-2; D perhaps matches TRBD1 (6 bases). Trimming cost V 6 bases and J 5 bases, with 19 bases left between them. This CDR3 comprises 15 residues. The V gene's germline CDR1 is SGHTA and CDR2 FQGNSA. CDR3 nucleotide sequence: TGTGCCAGCAGTCGCGGACAGAGCCCCTCCGAGACCCAGTACTTC. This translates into CASSRGQSPSETQYF.

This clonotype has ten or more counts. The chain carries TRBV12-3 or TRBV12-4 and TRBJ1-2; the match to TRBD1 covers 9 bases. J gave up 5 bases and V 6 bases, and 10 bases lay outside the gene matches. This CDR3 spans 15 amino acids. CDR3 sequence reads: CASRNAAGTGYGYTF. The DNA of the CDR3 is TGTGCCAGCAGAAACGCCGCCGGGACAGGGTATGGCTACACCTTC.

CDR3 in amino acids: CASSYDRGYGYTF. The CDR3 region has the DNA TGTGCCAGCAGTTACGACAGGGGGTATGGCTACACCTTC. V is TRBV6-6 and J is TRBJ1-2; 9 bases align to TRBD1. The junction had 0 bases not matched to a gene; V was cut back by 2 bases and J by 5 bases. CDR1 MNHNY and CDR2 SVGAGI come from the germline V gene (reference sequence). CDR3 length: 13 amino acids.

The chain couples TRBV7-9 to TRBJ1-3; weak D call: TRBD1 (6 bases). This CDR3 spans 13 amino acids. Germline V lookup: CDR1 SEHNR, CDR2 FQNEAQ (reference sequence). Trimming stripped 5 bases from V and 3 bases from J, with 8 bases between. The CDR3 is CASSEGGGNTIYF. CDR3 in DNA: TGTGCCAGCAGCGAGGGGGGTGGAAACACCATATATTTT.

The CDR3 loop reads CASSYVDRGYEQYF. DNA for the CDR3: TGTGCCAGCAGTTATGTGGACAGGGGATACGAGCAGTACTTC. V is TRBV6-2 or TRBV6-3 and J is TRBJ2-7; 9 bases map to TRBD1. The V gene end was trimmed by 3 bases and the J gene end by 4 bases; junction bases not matched to a gene: 4. Germline V gene lookup returns CDR1 MNHEY and CDR2 SVGEGT. The CDR3 sequence is 14 residues long.

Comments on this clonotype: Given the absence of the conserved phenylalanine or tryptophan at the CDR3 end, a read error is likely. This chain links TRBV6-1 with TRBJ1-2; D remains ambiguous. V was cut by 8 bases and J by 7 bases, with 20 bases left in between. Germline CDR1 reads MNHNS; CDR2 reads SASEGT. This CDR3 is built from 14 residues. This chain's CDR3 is CASSRQADQSGYTL. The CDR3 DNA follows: TGTGCCAGCTCAAGACAAGCGGATCAGAGTGGCTACACCTTA.

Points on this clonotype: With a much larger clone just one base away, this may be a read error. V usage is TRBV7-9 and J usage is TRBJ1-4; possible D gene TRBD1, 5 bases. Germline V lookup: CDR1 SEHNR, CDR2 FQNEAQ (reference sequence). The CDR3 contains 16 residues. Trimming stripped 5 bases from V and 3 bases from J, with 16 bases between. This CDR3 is CASSPLGGRPNEKLFF. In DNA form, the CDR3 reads TGTGCCAGCAGCCCTCTCGGGGGTCGGCCTAATGAAAAACTGTTTTTT.

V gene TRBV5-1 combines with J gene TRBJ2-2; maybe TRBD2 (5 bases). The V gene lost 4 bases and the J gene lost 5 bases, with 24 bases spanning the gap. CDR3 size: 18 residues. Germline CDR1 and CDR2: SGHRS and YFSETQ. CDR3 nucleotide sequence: TGCGCCAGCAGCCCGCCCCGTCTAGCTTTGGGATTAACCGGGGAGCTGTTTTTT. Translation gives CASSPPRLALGLTGELFF.

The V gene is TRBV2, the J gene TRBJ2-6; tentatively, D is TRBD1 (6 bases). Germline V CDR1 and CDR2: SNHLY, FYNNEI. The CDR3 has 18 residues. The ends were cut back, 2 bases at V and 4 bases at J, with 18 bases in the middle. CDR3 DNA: TGTGCCAGCAGTGAAAGAATGCCAGGGGCGCCAGGGGCCAACGTCCTGACTTTC. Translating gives CASSERMPGAPGANVLTF.

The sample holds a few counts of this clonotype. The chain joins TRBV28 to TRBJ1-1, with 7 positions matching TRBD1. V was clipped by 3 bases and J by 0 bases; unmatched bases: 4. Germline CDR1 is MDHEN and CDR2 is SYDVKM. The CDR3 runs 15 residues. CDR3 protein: CASSFSGGVNTEAFF. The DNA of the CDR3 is TGTGCCAGCAGTTTCTCAGGGGGGGTGAACACTGAAGCTTTCTTT.

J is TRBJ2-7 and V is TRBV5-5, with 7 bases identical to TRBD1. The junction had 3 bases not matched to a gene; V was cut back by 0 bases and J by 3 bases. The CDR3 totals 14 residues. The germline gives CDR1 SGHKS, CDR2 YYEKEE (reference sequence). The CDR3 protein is CASSLDRTGYEQYF. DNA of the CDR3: TGTGCCAGCAGCTTGGATCGGACAGGCTACGAGCAGTACTTC.

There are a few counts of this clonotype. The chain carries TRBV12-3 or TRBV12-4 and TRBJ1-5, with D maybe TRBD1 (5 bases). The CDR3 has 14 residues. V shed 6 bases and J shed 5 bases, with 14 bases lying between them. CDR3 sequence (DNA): TGTGCCAGCAGCCTGGCGGGGGTGGATCAGCCCCAGCATTTT. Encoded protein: CASSLAGVDQPQHF.

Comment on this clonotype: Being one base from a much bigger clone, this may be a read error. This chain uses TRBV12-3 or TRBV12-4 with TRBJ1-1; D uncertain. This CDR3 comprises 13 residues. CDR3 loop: CASSPDPLADAFF. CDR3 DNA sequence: TGTGCCAGCAGTCCGGACCCCCTCGCTGACGCTTTCTTT.